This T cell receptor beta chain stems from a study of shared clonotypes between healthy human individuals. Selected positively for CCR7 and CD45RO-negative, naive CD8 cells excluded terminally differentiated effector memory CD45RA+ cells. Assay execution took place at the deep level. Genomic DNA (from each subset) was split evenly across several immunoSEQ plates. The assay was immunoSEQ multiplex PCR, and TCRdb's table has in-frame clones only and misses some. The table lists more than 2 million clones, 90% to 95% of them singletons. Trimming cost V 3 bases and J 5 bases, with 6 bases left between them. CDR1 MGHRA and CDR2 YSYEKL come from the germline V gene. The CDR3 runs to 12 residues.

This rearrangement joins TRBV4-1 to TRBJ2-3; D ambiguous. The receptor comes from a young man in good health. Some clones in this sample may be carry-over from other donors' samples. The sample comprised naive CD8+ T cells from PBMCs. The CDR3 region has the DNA TGCGCCAGCAGCCATATTCGAGATACGCAGTATTTT. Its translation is CASSHIRDTQYF.